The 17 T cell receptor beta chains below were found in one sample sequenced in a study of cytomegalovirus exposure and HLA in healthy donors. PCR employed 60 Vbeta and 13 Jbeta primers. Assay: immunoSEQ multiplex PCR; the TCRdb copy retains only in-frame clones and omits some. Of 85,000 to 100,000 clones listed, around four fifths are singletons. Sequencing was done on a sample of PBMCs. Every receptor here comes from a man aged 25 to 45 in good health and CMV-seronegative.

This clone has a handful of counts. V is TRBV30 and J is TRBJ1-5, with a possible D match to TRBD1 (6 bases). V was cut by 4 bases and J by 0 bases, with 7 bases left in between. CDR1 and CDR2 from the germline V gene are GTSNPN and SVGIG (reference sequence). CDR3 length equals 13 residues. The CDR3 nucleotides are TGTGCCTGGACAGGGGATAGCAATCAGCCCCAGCATTTT. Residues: CAWTGDSNQPQHF. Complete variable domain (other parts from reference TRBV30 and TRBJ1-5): SQTIHQWPATLVQPVGSPLSLECTVEGTSNPNLYWYRQAAGRGLQLLFYSVGIGQISSEVPQNLSASRPQDRQFILSSKKLLLSDSGFYLCAWTGDSNQPQHFGDGTRLSIL.

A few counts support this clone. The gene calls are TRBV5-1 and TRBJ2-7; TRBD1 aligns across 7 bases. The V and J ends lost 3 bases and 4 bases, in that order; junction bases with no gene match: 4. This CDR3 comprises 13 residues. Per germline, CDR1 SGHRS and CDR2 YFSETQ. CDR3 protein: CASSWTGDYEQYF. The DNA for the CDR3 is TGCGCCAGCAGCTGGACAGGAGATTACGAGCAGTACTTC.

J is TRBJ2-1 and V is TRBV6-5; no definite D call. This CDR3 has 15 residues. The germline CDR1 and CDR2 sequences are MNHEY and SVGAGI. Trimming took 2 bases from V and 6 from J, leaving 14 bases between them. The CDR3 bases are TGTGCCAGCAGTTACCAACTAACCCCCCCCAATGAGCAGTTCTTC. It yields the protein CASSYQLTPPNEQFF.

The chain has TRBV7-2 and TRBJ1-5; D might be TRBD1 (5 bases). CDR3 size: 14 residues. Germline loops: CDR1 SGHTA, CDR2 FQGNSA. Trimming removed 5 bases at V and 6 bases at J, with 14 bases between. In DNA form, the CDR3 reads TGTGCCAGCAGCCCCGGACATTGGGGTCAGCCCCAGCATTTT. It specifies CASSPGHWGQPQHF.

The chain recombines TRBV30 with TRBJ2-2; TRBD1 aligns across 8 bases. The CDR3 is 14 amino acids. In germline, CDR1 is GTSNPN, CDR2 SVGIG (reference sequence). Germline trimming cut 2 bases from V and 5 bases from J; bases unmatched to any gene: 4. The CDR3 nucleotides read TGTGCCTGGAGTCCAGGGGGCTGGACCGGGGAGCTGTTTTTT. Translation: CAWSPGGWTGELFF.

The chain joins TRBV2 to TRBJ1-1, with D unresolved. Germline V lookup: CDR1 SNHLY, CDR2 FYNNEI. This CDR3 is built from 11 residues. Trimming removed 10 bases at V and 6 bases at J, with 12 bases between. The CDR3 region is CATAGDPEAFF. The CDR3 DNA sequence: TGTGCCACCGCCGGGGATCCTGAAGCTTTCTTT.

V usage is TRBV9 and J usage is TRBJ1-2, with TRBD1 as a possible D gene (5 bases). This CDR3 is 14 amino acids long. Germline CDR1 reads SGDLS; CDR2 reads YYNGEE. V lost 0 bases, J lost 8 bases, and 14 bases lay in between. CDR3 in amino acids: CASSVDGHSSGYTF. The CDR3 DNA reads TGTGCCAGCAGCGTAGATGGACACTCGTCCGGCTACACCTTC.

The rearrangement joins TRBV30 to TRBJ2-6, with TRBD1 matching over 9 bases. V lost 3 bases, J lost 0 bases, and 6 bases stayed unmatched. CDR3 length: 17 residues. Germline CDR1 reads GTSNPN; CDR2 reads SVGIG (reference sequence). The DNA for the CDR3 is TGTGCCTGGAGCCGCGGGACAGGGCGCTCTGGGGCCAACGTCCTGACTTTC. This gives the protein CAWSRGTGRSGANVLTF.

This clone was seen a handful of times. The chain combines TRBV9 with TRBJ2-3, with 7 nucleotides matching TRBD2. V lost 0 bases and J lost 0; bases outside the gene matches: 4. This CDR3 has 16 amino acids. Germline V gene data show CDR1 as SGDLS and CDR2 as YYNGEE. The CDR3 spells CASSVAWGGSTDTQYF. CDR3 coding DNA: TGTGCCAGCAGCGTAGCTTGGGGAGGGAGCACAGATACGCAGTATTTT.

The CDR3 DNA follows: TGTGCCAGCAGCCAAGGTAGTAGCGGGGGCCCCTACGAGCAGTACTTC. This encodes CASSQGSSGGPYEQYF. The rearrangement joins TRBV4-2 to TRBJ2-7; 9 nucleotides agree with TRBD2. V shed 1 base, J shed 2 bases, and the junction held 6 bases outside the gene matches. This CDR3 has 16 amino acids. CDR1 is LGHNA and CDR2 is YNFKEQ in the germline V gene.

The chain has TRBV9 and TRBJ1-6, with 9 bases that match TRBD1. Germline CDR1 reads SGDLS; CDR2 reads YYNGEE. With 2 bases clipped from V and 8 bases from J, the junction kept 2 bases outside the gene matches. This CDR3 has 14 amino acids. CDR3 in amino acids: CASSVGDRDSPLHF. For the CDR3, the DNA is TGTGCCAGCAGCGTGGGGGACAGGGATTCACCCCTCCACTTT.

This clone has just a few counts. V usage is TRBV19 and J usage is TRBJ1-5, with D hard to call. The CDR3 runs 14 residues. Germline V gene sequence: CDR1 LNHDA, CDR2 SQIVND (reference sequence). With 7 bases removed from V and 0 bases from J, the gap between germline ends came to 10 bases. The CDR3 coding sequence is TGTGCCAGTAAGGAGTTTTTTAGCAATCAGCCCCAGCATTTT. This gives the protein CASKEFFSNQPQHF.

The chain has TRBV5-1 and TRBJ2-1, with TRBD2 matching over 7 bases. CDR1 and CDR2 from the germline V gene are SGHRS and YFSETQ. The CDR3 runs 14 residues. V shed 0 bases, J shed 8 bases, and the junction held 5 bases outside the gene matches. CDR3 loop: CASSLGTRLDEQFF. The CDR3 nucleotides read TGCGCCAGCAGCTTGGGGACTAGGCTCGATGAGCAGTTCTTC.

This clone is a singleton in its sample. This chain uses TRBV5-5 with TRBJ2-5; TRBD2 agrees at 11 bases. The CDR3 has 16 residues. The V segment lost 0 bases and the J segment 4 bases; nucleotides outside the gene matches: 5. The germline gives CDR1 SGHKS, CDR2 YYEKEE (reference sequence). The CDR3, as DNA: TGTGCCAGCAGCTTGGGAGTCGGACTAGCGGGAGAGACCCAGTACTTC. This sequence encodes CASSLGVGLAGETQYF.

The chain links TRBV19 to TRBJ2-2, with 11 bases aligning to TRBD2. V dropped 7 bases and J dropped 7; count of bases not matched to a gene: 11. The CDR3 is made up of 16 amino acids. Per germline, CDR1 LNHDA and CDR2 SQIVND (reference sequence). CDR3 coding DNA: TGTGCCAGTACCCAGCAGGCTAGCGGGAGGAGCGGGGAGCTGTTTTTT. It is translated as CASTQQASGRSGELFF.

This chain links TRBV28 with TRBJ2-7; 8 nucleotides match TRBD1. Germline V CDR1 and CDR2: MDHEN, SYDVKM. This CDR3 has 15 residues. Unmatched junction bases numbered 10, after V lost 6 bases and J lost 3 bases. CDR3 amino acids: CASSPTGTGLYEQYF. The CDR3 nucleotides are TGTGCCAGCAGCCCGACCGGGACAGGACTCTACGAGCAGTACTTC.

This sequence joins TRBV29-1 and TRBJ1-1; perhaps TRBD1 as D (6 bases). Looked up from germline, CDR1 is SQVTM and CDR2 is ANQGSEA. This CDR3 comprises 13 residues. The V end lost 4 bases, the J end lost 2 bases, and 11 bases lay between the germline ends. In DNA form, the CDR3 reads TGCAGCGTTGGCGCCAGGGGTAACACTGAAGCTTTCTTT. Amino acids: CSVGARGNTEAFF.